A single sample is the source of the 15 T cell receptor beta chains below, sequenced in a study of cytomegalovirus exposure and HLA in healthy donors. The PCR was carried out with 60 Vbeta primers and 13 Jbeta primers. Assay used: immunoSEQ multiplex PCR; TCRdb lists only in-frame clones, some missing. This table has fewer than 250,000 clones, about 90% appearing once. Sequenced sample: PBMCs. Receptor source: a boy aged 2-9 years in good health and CMV-seronegative.

The CDR3 DNA is TGCGCCAGCAGCTTGGGCCAGCGGGAATCCTACGAGCAGTACTTC. Translated: CASSLGQRESYEQYF. V is TRBV5-1 and J is TRBJ2-7; 7 bases match TRBD2. The CDR3 totals 15 residues. The V gene's germline CDR1 is SGHRS and CDR2 YFSETQ. The J segment lost 1 base and the V segment lost 0 bases, leaving 4 bases of the junction unmatched. The full variable domain, its missing parts supplied by reference TRBV5-1 and TRBJ2-7, is KAGVTQTPRYLIKTRGQQVTLSCSPISGHRSVSWYQQTPGQGLQFLFEYFSETQRNKGNFPGRFSGRQFSNSRSEMNVSTLELGDSALYLCASSLGQRESYEQYFGPGTRLTVT.

The chain carries TRBV28 and TRBJ2-7; D may be TRBD1 (5 bases). The CDR3 consists of 14 residues. V lost 2 bases to trimming and J lost 6 bases, with 14 bases between them. The germline V gene has CDR1 MDHEN and CDR2 SYDVKM. DNA of the CDR3: TGTGCCAGCAGTTTAAGGTTCAGGGATGGCGAGCAGTACTTC. It yields the protein CASSLRFRDGEQYF.

V and J are TRBV2 and TRBJ2-1; TRBD1 matches at 10 bases. Losses at the gene ends were 4 bases for V and 8 bases for J; bases not matched to a gene: 17. Germline V gene data show CDR1 as SNHLY and CDR2 as FYNNEI. The CDR3 spans 18 residues. The CDR3 region is CASSGPTQTGGPMDEQFF. The CDR3 nucleotides read TGTGCCAGCAGTGGGCCAACCCAGACAGGGGGCCCGATGGATGAGCAGTTCTTC.

The gene calls are TRBV5-5 and TRBJ2-3; the D gene is possibly TRBD1 (7 bases). Trimming cost V 4 bases and J 5 bases, with 17 bases left between them. From germline, CDR1 is SGHKS and CDR2 YYEKEE (reference sequence). The CDR3 loop spans 15 amino acids. The DNA of the CDR3 is TGTGCCAGCAGCCAGACAGGGAGGAGGGAAGATACGCAGTATTTT. Translated: CASSQTGRREDTQYF.

The gene calls are TRBV6-1 and TRBJ2-7, with TRBD1 identical over 9 bases. Trimming at V came to 5 bases and at J to 6 bases, leaving 11 bases not matched to a gene. CDR3 length: 15 amino acids. Germline V gene data show CDR1 as MNHNS and CDR2 as SASEGT. CDR3 in amino acids: CASSPPAGTGIEQYF. As DNA, the CDR3 is TGTGCCAGCAGTCCGCCTGCCGGGACAGGGATCGAGCAGTACTTC.

The chain uses TRBV6-5 and TRBJ2-2; TRBD1 agrees at 8 bases. Looked up from germline, CDR1 is MNHEY and CDR2 is SVGAGI. Trimming removed 7 bases from V and 4 bases from J; junction bases left unmatched: 8. The CDR3 spans 15 residues. The DNA of the CDR3 is TGTGCCAGCACCCTGGGGACAGGAGGCACCGGGGAGCTGTTTTTT. Its protein is CASTLGTGGTGELFF.

CDR3 sequence: CSVEVLPGQGRDTQYF. CDR3 in DNA: TGCAGCGTTGAAGTACTACCGGGACAGGGGAGGGATACGCAGTATTTT. This chain connects TRBV29-1 to TRBJ2-3; 10 bases are a match to TRBD1. This CDR3 is built from 16 residues. The ends lost 1 base at V and 6 bases at J; junction bases unmatched: 10. The germline V gene encodes CDR1 SQVTM and CDR2 ANQGSEA.

The count of this clone is one. The chain is built from TRBV5-1 and TRBJ2-5; 8 positions agree with TRBD2. The V gene's germline CDR1 is SGHRS and CDR2 YFSETQ. The CDR3 consists of 16 residues. V shed 0 bases, J shed 4 bases, and the junction held 8 bases outside the gene matches. The CDR3 reads CASSLELSGGRETQYF. CDR3 DNA: TGCGCCAGCAGCTTGGAACTAAGCGGGGGCAGAGAGACCCAGTACTTC.

This sequence joins TRBV27 and TRBJ2-1; TRBD2 matches at 15 bases. J gave up 8 bases and V 6 bases, and 14 bases lay outside the gene matches. Germline CDR1 reads MNHEY; CDR2 reads SMNVEV (reference sequence). The CDR3 loop spans 18 amino acids. CDR3 sequence: CASRDYRTSGGAFDEQFF. CDR3 DNA sequence: TGTGCCAGCAGGGACTACCGGACTAGCGGGGGGGCTTTCGATGAGCAGTTCTTC.

V gene TRBV6-4 combines with J gene TRBJ2-2; 10 bases align to TRBD1. Per germline, CDR1 MRHNA and CDR2 SNTAGT. The CDR3 runs to 16 residues. With V trimmed by 3 bases and J by 5 bases, 6 bases remained unmatched. The CDR3 nucleotides are TGTGCCAGCAGTGAATTCGGGACAGGGGTGACCGGGGAGCTGTTTTTT. Its translation is CASSEFGTGVTGELFF.

J is TRBJ2-3 and V is TRBV12-5, with 8 bases that match TRBD2. J was trimmed by 2 bases and V by 5 bases; bases with no gene match: 15. CDR3 length: 18 residues. From germline, CDR1 is LGHNT and CDR2 FRNRAP. CDR3 sequence reads: CASGVASGAGGHTDTQYF. In nucleotides, the CDR3 is TGTGCTAGTGGTGTCGCGTCGGGGGCGGGAGGACACACAGATACGCAGTATTTT.

This rearrangement joins TRBV30 to TRBJ2-3, with D perhaps matching TRBD2 (6 bases). Germline loops: CDR1 GTSNPN, CDR2 SVGIG (reference sequence). This CDR3 is built from 13 residues. Deletions cut 0 bases from V and 5 bases from J, with 9 bases between. The CDR3 DNA reads TGTGCCTGGAGTGTACTAGCTTTAGATACGCAGTATTTT. It encodes CAWSVLALDTQYF.

The chain employs TRBV7-8 and TRBJ2-3, with 7 bases lining up with TRBD2. Germline V CDR1 and CDR2: SGHVS, FQNEAQ. The length of the CDR3 is 15 residues. V dropped 4 bases and J dropped 2; count of bases not matched to a gene: 6. CDR3 bases: TGTGCCAGCAGCTCCACGCTAGCGGTCACAGATACGCAGTATTTT. Translated: CASSSTLAVTDTQYF. Together with reference TRBV7-8 and TRBJ2-3, the CDR3 gives the full variable domain: GAGVSQSPRYKVAKRGQDVALRCDPISGHVSLFWYQQALGQGPEFLTYFQNEAQLDKSGLPSDRFFAERPEGSVSTLKIQRTQQEDSAVYLCASSSTLAVTDTQYFGPGTRLTVL.

The chain uses TRBV29-1 and TRBJ2-1, with 7 bases identical to TRBD1. The germline V gene has CDR1 SQVTM and CDR2 ANQGSEA. This CDR3 comprises 12 residues. The V gene end was trimmed by 5 bases and the J gene end by 8 bases; junction bases not matched to a gene: 6. The CDR3 DNA sequence: TGCAGCGTTACGGGACAGATCCATGAGCAGTTCTTC. As protein: CSVTGQIHEQFF.

This sequence joins TRBV19 and TRBJ1-5; maybe TRBD1 (5 bases). Deletions cut 7 bases from V and 0 bases from J, with 19 bases between. The CDR3 is made up of 17 amino acids. In germline, CDR1 is LNHDA, CDR2 SQIVND (reference sequence). Here the CDR3 reads CASTHFSQGHSNQPQHF. CDR3 DNA: TGTGCCAGTACCCACTTCAGTCAGGGTCATAGCAATCAGCCCCAGCATTTT.